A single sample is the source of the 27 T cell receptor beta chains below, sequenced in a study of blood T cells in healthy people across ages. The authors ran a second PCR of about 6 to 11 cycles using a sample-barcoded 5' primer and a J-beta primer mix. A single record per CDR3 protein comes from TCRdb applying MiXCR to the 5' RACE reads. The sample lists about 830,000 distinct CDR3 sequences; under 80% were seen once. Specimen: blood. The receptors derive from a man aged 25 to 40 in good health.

The CDR3 here is CASSYSNRCEQFF. The CDR3 region has the DNA TGTGCCAGCAGTTACTCGAACAGGTGCGAGCAGTTCTTC. The chain joins TRBV6-5 to TRBJ2-7, with D possibly TRBD1 on 5 matching bases. The J call is uncertain, as TRBJ2-1 better fits the DNA end. This CDR3 has 13 residues. Per the germline V gene, CDR1 is MNHEY and CDR2 is SVGAGI.

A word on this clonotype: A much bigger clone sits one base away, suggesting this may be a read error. The CDR3 nucleotides read TGTGCCAGCAGATTGAGAACAGATACGCAGTATTTT. Translated, it gives CASRLRTDTQYF. The J gene is TRBJ2-3, the V gene TRBV12-3 or TRBV12-4; unclear D gene. The V and J ends lost 6 bases and 3 bases respectively, with 7 bases between them. This CDR3 is 12 amino acids long.

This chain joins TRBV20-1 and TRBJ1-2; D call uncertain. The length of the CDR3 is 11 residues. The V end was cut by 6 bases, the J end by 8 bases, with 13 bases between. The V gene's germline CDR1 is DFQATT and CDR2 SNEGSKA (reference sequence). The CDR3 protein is CSAVSGGGYTF. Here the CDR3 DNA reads TGCAGTGCGGTTAGTGGTGGCGGCTACACCTTC.

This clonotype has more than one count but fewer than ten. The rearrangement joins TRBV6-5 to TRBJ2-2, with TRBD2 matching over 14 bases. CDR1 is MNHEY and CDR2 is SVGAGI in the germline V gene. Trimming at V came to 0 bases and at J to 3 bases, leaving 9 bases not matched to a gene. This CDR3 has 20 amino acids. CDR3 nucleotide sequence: TGTGCCAGCAGTTACTCGACTTGGACTAGCGGGGGGAAGGACACCGGGGAGCTGTTTTTT. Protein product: CASSYSTWTSGGKDTGELFF.

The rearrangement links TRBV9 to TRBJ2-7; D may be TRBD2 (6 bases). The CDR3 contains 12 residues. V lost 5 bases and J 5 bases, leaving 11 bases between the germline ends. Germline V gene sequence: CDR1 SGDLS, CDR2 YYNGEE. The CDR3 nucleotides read TGTGCCAGCAGTATCGCGGGGAACGAGCAGTACTTC. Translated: CASSIAGNEQYF.

CDR3 coding DNA: TGTGCCAACAGCGAAGAGGTCTCTGGGGCCAACGTCCTGACTTTC. It is translated as CANSEEVSGANVLTF. The chain uses TRBV2 and TRBJ2-6; no definite D call. The CDR3 runs to 15 residues. The V and J ends lost 10 bases and 0 bases respectively, with 13 bases between them. Germline CDR1 is SNHLY and CDR2 is FYNNEI.

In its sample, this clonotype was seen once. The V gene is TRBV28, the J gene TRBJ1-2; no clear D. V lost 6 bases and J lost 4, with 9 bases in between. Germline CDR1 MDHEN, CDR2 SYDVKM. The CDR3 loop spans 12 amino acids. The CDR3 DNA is TGTGCCAGCAGAAGAGACCTCTATGGCTACACCTTC. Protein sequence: CASRRDLYGYTF.

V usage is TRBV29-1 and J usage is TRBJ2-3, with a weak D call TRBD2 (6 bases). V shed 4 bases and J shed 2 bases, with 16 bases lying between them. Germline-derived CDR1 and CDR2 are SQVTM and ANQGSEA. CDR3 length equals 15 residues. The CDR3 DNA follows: TGCAGCGTTGGCGGGGCGACAGACGTCACAGATACGCAGTATTTT. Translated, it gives CSVGGATDVTDTQYF.

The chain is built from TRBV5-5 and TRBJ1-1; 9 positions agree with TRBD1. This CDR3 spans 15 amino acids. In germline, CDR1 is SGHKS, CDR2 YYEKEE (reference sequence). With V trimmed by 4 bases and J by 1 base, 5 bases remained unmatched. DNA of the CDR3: TGTGCCAGCAGCCCCGGGACAGGGACGAACACTGAAGCTTTCTTT. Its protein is CASSPGTGTNTEAFF.

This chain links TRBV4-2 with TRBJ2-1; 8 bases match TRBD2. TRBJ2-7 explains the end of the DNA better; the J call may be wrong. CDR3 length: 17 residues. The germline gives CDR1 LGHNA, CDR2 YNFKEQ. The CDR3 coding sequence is TGTGCCAGCAGCCAAGGTGAAACGGGGGGGGCCTACAATGAGCAGTACTTC. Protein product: CASSQGETGGAYNEQYF.

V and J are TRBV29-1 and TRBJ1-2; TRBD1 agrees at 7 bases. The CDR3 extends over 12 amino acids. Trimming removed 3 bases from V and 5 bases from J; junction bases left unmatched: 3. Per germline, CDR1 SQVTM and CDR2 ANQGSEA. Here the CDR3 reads CSVDDRVYGYTF. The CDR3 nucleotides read TGCAGCGTTGACGACAGGGTATATGGCTACACCTTC.

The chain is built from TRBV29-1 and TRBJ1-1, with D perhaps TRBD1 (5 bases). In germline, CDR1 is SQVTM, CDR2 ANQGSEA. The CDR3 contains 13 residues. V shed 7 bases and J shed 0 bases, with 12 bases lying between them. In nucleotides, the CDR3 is TGCAGCGCTTGGGGGGGTGTGAACACTGAAGCTTTCTTT. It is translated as CSAWGGVNTEAFF.

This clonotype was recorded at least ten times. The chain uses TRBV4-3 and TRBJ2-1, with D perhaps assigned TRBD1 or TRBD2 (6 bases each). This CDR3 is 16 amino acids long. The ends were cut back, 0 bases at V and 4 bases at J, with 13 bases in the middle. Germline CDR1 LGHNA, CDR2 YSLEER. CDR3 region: CASSQDFGGPYNEQFF. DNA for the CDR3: TGCGCCAGCAGCCAAGATTTCGGGGGCCCTTACAATGAGCAGTTCTTC.

In DNA, the CDR3 is TGTGCCAGCAGCTTGGAGCCTTGGCGGGGGGACAATGAGCAGTTCTTC. Translation: CASSLEPWRGDNEQFF. V gene TRBV5-4 combines with J gene TRBJ2-1; 8 bases match TRBD2. Trimming at V came to 0 bases and at J to 5 bases, leaving 7 bases not matched to a gene. The germline CDR1 and CDR2 sequences are SGHNT and YYREEE (reference sequence). The CDR3 runs 16 residues.

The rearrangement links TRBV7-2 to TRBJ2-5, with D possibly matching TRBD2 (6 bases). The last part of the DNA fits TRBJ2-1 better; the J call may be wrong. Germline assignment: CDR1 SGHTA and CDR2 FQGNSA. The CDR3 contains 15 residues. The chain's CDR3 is CASSPKAGRQETQFF. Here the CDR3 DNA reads TGTGCCAGCAGTCCAAAGGCGGGGAGACAAGAGACCCAGTTCTTC.

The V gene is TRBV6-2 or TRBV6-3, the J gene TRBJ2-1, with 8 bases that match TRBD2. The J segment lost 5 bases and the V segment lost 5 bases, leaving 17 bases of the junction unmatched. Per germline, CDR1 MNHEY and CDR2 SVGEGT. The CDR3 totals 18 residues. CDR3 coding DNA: TGTGCCAGCAGTCCCCCCGGCGCTAGCGGGCACAGCAACAATGAGCAGTTCTTC. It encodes CASSPPGASGHSNNEQFF.

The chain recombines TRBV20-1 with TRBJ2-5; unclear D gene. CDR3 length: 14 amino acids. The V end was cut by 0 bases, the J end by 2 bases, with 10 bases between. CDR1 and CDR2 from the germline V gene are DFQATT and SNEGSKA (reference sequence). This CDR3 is CSARDSQEQETQYF. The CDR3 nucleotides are TGCAGTGCTAGAGATAGCCAGGAACAAGAGACCCAGTACTTC.

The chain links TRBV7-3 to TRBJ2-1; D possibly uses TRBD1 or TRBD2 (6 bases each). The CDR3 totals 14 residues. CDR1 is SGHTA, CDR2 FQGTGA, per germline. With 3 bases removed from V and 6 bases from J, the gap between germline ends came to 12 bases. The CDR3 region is CASSLGGHLNEQFF. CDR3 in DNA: TGTGCCAGCAGCTTGGGGGGACATCTCAATGAGCAGTTCTTC.

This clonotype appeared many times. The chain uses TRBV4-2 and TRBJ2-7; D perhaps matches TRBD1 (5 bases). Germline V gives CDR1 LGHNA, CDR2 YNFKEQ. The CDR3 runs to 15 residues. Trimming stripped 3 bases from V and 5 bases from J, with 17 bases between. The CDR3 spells CASSHGSGSSHEQYF. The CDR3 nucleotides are TGTGCCAGCAGCCATGGCTCAGGGTCCTCTCACGAGCAGTACTTC.

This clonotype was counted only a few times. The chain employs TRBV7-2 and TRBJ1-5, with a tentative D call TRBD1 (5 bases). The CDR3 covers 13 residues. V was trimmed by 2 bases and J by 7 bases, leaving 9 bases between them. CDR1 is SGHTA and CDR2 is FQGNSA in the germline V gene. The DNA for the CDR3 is TGTGCCAGCAGCTTACAGGGTCAACAGCCCCAGCATTTT. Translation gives CASSLQGQQPQHF. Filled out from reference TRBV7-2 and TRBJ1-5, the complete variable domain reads GAGVSQSPSNKVTEKGKDVELRCDPISGHTALYWYRQSLGQGLEFLIYFQGNSAPDKSGLPSDRFSAERTGGSVSTLTIQRTQQEDSAVYLCASSLQGQQPQHFGDGTRLSIL.

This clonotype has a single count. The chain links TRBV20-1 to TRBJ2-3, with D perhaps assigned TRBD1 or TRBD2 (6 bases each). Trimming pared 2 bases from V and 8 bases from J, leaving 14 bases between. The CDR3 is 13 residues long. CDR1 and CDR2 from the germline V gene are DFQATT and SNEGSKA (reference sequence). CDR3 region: CSARWRGQGTQYF. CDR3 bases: TGCAGTGCTAGATGGAGGGGACAAGGTACGCAGTATTTT.

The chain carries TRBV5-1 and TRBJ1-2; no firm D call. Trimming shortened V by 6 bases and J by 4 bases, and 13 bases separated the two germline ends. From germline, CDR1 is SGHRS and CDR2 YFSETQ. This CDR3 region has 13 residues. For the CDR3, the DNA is TGCGCCAGCATTAGGACTCCCATCTATGGCTACACCTTC. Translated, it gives CASIRTPIYGYTF.

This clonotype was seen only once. The DNA for the CDR3 is TGTGCCAGCAGCTTAGCGTGGTCCGGGGAGCTGTTTTTT. Its translation: CASSLAWSGELFF. The chain combines TRBV7-6 with TRBJ2-2, with no clear D. This CDR3 has 13 residues. Germline CDR1 SGHVS, CDR2 FNYEAQ. V gave up 0 bases and J gave up 6 bases, with 5 bases separating them.

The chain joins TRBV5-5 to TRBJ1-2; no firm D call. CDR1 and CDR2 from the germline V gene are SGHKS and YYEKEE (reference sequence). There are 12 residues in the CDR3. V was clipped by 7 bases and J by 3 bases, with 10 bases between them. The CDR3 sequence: CASLSGYYGYTF. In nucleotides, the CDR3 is TGTGCCAGCCTCTCGGGGTACTATGGCTACACCTTC.

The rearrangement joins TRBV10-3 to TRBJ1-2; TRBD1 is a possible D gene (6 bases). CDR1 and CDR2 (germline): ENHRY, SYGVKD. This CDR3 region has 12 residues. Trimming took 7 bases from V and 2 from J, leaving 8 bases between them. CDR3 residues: CAITGTNYGYTF. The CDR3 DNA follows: TGTGCCATCACCGGGACAAACTATGGCTACACCTTC.

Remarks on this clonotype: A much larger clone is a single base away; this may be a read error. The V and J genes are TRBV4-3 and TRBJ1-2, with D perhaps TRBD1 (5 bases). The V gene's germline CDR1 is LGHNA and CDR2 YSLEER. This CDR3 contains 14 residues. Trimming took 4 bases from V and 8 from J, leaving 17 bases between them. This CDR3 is CASSRDSGQAGYTF. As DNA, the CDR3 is TGCGCCAGCAGCCGAGATTCAGGGCAAGCCGGCTACACCTTC.

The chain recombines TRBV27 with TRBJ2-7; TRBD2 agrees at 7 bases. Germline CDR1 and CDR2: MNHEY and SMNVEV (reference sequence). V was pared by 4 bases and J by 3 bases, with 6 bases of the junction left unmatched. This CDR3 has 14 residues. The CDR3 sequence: CASSWGAGSYEQYF. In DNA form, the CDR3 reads TGTGCCAGCAGTTGGGGAGCGGGGAGCTACGAGCAGTACTTC.